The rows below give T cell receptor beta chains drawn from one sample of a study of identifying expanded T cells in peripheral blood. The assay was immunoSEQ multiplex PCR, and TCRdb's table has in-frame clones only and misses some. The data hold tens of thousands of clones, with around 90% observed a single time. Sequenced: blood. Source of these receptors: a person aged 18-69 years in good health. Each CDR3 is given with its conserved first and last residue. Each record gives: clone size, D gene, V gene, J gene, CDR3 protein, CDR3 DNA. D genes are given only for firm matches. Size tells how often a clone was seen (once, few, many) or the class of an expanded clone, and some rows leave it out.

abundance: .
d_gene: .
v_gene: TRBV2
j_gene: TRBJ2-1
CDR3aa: CASMSNNEQFF
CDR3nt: TGTGCCAGCATGAGCAACAATGAGCAGTTCTTC

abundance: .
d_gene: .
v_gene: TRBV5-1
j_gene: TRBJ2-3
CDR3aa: CASSLGGQSDTQYF
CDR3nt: TGCGCCAGCAGCTTGGGAGGGCAGTCAGATACGCAGTATTTT

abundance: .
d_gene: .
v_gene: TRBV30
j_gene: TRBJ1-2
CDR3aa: CAWSAGGPYGYTF
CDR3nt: TGTGCCTGGAGTGCTGGGGGACCCTATGGCTACACCTTC

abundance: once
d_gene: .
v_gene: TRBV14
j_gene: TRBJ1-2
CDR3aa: CASSQSFRVPYGYTF
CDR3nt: TGTGCCAGCAGCCAATCCTTCAGGGTGCCCTATGGCTACACCTTC

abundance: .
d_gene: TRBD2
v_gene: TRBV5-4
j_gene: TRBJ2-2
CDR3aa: CASSLAGVSGNWVGELFF
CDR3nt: TGTGCCAGCAGCTTGGCCGGCGTTAGCGGGAATTGGGTCGGGGAGCTGTTTTTT

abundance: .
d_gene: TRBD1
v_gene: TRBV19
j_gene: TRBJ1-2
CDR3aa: CASSTLDRPNF
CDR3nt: TGTGCCAGTAGTACCCTGGACAGGCCGAACTTC

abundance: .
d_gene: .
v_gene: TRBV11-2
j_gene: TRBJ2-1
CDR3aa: CASTPFSSPSSYNEQFF
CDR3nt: TGTGCCAGCACCCCCTTTTCTAGCCCAAGCTCCTACAATGAGCAGTTCTTC

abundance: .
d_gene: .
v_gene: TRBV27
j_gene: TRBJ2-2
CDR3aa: CASSLYSTGELFF
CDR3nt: TGTGCCAGCAGTTTATACAGCACCGGGGAGCTGTTTTTT

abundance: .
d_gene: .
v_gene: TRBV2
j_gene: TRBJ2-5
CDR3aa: CASKLTDSGQETQYF
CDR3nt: TGTGCCAGCAAATTGACTGATTCGGGGCAAGAGACCCAGTACTTC

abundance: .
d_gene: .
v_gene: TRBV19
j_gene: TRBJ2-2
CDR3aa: CASRKQGPTGELFF
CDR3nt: TGTGCCAGTAGAAAACAGGGTCCCACCGGGGAGCTGTTTTTT

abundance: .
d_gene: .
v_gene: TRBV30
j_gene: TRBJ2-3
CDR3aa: CAWSVLAATDTQYF
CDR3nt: TGTGCCTGGAGTGTACTTGCTGCCACAGATACGCAGTATTTT

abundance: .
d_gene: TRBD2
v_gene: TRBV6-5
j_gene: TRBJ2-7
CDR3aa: CASSYSSGGGYEQYF
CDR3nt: TGTGCCAGCAGTTACTCGAGCGGGGGTGGTTACGAGCAGTACTTC

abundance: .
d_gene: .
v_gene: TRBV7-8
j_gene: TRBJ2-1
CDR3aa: CASSLVFPGRVDYNEQFF
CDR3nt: TGTGCCAGCAGCTTAGTGTTTCCGGGCAGGGTGGACTACAATGAGCAGTTCTTC

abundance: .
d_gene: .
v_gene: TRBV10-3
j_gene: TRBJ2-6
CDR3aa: CAISEWAVDGANVLTF
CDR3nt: TGTGCCATCAGTGAGTGGGCGGTGGACGGGGCCAACGTCCTGACTTTC

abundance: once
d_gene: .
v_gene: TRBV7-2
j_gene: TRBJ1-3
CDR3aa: CASSLDRGNTIYF
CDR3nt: TGTGCCAGCAGCTTAGACAGGGGAAACACCATATATTTT

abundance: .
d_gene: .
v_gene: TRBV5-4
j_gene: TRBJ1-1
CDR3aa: CASSLREAGNTEAFF
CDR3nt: TGTGCCAGCAGCTTGAGGGAGGCAGGGAACACTGAAGCTTTCTTT

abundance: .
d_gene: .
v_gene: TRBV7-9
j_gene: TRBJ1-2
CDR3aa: CASSFELDGYTF
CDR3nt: TGTGCCAGCAGCTTCGAATTAGATGGCTACACCTTC

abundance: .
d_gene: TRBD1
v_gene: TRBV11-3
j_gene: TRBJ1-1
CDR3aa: CASSRGQDNTEAFF
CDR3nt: TGTGCCAGCAGCCGGGGACAGGATAACACTGAAGCTTTCTTT

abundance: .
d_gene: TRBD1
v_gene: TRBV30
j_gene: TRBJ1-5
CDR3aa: CAWNRGSNQPQHF
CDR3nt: TGTGCCTGGAACAGGGGTAGCAATCAGCCCCAGCATTTT

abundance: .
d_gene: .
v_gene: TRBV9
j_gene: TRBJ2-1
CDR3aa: CASSRRSDRQYNEQFF
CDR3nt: TGTGCCAGCAGTCGTAGATCGGATCGCCAGTACAATGAGCAGTTCTTC

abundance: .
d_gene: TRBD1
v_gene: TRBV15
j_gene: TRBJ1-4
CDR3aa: CATSRPKGQGTEKLFF
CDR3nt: TGTGCCACCAGCAGACCTAAGGGACAGGGTACGGAAAAACTGTTTTTT

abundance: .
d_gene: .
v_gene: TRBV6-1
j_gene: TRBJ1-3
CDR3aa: CASSEAKMQGGGNTIYF
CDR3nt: TGTGCCAGCAGTGAAGCCAAGATGCAAGGTGGCGGAAACACCATATATTTT

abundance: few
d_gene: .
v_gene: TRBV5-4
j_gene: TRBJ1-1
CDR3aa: CASSWDGRYTEAFF
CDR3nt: TGTGCCAGCAGCTGGGACGGGAGGTACACTGAAGCTTTCTTT

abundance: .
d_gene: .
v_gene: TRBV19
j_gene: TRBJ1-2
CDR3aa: CASSTRQGGYTF
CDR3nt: TGTGCCAGTAGTACAAGGCAGGGCGGCTACACCTTC

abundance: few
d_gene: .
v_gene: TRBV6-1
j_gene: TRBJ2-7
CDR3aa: CASSEWKSYEQYF
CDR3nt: TGTGCCAGCAGTGAATGGAAATCCTACGAGCAGTACTTC

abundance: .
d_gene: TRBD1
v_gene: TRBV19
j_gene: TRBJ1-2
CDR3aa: CASSMAGGLYGYTF
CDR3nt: TGTGCCAGTAGTATGGCAGGGGGATTGTATGGCTACACCTTC

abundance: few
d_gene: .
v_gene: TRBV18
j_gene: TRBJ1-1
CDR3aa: CASSPGSVAAFF
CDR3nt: TGTGCCAGCTCACCAGGATCAGTGGCAGCTTTCTTT

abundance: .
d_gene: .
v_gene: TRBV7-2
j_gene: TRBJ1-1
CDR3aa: CASSLEANTEAFF
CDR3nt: TGTGCCAGCAGCTTAGAGGCGAACACTGAAGCTTTCTTT

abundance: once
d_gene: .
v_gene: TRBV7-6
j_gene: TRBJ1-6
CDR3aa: CASSLRAEGLNSPLHF
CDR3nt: TGTGCCAGCAGCTTAAGGGCCGAAGGGTTGAATTCACCCCTCCACTTT